These 28 T cell receptor beta chains were all obtained from the same sample, sequenced in a study of molecular identifiers for immune sequencing clone quantification. TCRdb recomputed calls from the PCR reads with MiXCR, one row per CDR3 protein. The data contain about 510,000 distinct CDR3 sequences, 20% to 25% of them singletons. The sequencing sample was made of naive CD8+ T cells from blood, with Jurkat cell RNA spiked in. Documented subset: FACS-sorted CD8+CD4-CCR7+CD45RA+ naive T cells. All receptors come from a human donor in good health. Some libraries in this study had Jurkat cell RNA spiked in.

This clonotype was detected only a few times. V gene TRBV20-1 combines with J gene TRBJ2-5, with 10 nucleotides matching TRBD2. Germline loops: CDR1 DFQATT, CDR2 SNEGSKA (reference sequence). CDR3 size: 17 residues. The trim removed 1 base at V and 5 bases at J, leaving 13 bases unmatched. As DNA, the CDR3 is TGCAGTGCTAGAGGGGGGGCTAGCGGGAGATTAAGGGAGACCCAGTACTTC. Translation: CSARGGASGRLRETQYF.

This clonotype was counted a few times. The chain is built from TRBV3-1 and TRBJ2-2, with D unresolved. CDR1 LGHDT and CDR2 YNNKEL come from the germline V gene (reference sequence). This CDR3 has 15 amino acids. This CDR3 reads CDSSWAGQNTGELFF. The CDR3 DNA reads TGTGACAGTTCCTGGGCAGGCCAAAACACCGGGGAGCTGTTTTTT.

This clonotype was counted ten times or more. This chain joins TRBV28 and TRBJ2-7; tentatively, D is TRBD1 (5 bases). V was cut by 4 bases and J by 0 bases, with 10 bases left in between. This CDR3 spans 14 amino acids. Germline V gene lookup returns CDR1 MDHEN and CDR2 SYDVKM. The CDR3 region is CASSSGPSSYEQYF. In DNA, the CDR3 is TGTGCCAGCAGTTCAGGGCCAAGCTCCTACGAGCAGTACTTC.

This clonotype was picked up many times. The CDR3 DNA sequence: TGTGCCAGCAGTTACTCGAGTATGGAAGGGGAGCAGTTCTTC. Protein product: CASSYSSMEGEQFF. The rearrangement uses TRBV6-6 and TRBJ2-1; no clear D. The CDR3 length is 14 residues. Germline-derived CDR1 and CDR2 are MNHNY and SVGAGI (reference sequence). V was clipped by 0 bases and J by 10 bases, with 13 bases between them.

This sequence joins TRBV20-1 and TRBJ2-1; TRBD2 is a possible D gene (6 bases). CDR1 is DFQATT and CDR2 is SNEGSKA in the germline V gene (reference sequence). The CDR3 consists of 12 residues. V was pared by 7 bases and J by 7 bases, with 14 bases between. The CDR3 reads CSVSGPGNEQFF. The CDR3 bases are TGCAGTGTTAGCGGACCAGGTAATGAGCAGTTCTTC.

In regard to this clonotype: A much larger clone sits a single nucleotide away, making a read error possible. V is TRBV28 and J is TRBJ2-7; TRBD2 matches 9 bases. Unmatched junction bases numbered 1, after V lost 0 bases and J lost 4 bases. Germline values: CDR1 MDHEN, CDR2 SYDVKM. The CDR3 contains 14 residues. CDR3 sequence reads: CASSLCLAGYEQYF. The CDR3 nucleotides are TGTGCCAGCAGTTTATGTCTAGCGGGGTACGAGCAGTACTTC.

This clonotype was counted at least ten times. The V gene is TRBV7-9, the J gene TRBJ1-1, with D possibly TRBD1 on 5 matching bases. The CDR3 has 15 amino acids. Germline V gene data show CDR1 as SEHNR and CDR2 as FQNEAQ (reference sequence). The ends were cut back, 1 base at V and 0 bases at J, with 9 bases in the middle. The CDR3 region has the DNA TGTGCCAGCAGCTTAGGCCGGGGGATGAACACTGAAGCTTTCTTT. Amino acid sequence: CASSLGRGMNTEAFF.

This clonotype was recorded a few times. The gene calls are TRBV11-2 and TRBJ1-2; a possible D gene is TRBD1 (6 bases). CDR3 length equals 13 residues. Trimming shortened V by 5 bases and J by 3 bases, and 10 bases separated the two germline ends. Germline V gives CDR1 SGHAT, CDR2 FQNNGV. CDR3 in amino acids: CASSRGQHYGYTF. The CDR3 nucleotides read TGTGCCAGCAGCCGTGGACAGCACTATGGCTACACCTTC.

Concerning this clonotype: At one end the junction does not follow the germline gene, possibly because of a read error. The chain links TRBV4-3 to TRBJ2-7, with D perhaps TRBD1 (5 bases). This CDR3 has 15 residues. Germline CDR1 LGHNA, CDR2 YSLEER. CDR3 protein: CASSQDWGRSYEQCF. The CDR3 nucleotides are TGCGCCAGCAGCCAAGATTGGGGCCGCTCCTACGAGCAGTGCTTC.

V and J are TRBV11-2 and TRBJ2-2; 13 bases match TRBD2. The trim removed 8 bases at V and 6 bases at J, leaving 0 bases unmatched. The CDR3 has 13 amino acids. Germline CDR1 reads SGHAT; CDR2 reads FQNNGV. The CDR3 is CASGTSGAGELFF. The DNA for the CDR3 is TGTGCCAGCGGGACTAGCGGGGCCGGGGAGCTGTTTTTT.

This clonotype appeared a few times. This chain uses TRBV2 with TRBJ1-3; a weak D match, TRBD1 (5 bases). With 6 bases removed from V and 0 bases from J, the gap between germline ends came to 9 bases. CDR3 length equals 14 residues. Germline V gives CDR1 SNHLY, CDR2 FYNNEI. The DNA for the CDR3 is TGTGCCAGCAGAGGGGTGCTCTCTGGAAACACCATATATTTT. Translated: CASRGVLSGNTIYF.

The chain combines TRBV6-5 with TRBJ2-2; D is uncertain. The length of the CDR3 is 17 residues. Germline-derived CDR1 and CDR2 are MNHEY and SVGAGI. V lost 6 bases to trimming and J lost 3 bases, with 20 bases between them. The CDR3 DNA is TGTGCCAGCAGCACCACACCATCAATGGTTGACACCGGGGAGCTGTTTTTT. It yields the protein CASSTTPSMVDTGELFF.

In regard to this clonotype: It may be a read error: a sequence one base away is much more abundant. The chain uses TRBV7-8 and TRBJ1-2; 9 bases match TRBD1. V shed 5 bases, J shed 3 bases, and the junction held 19 bases outside the gene matches. Germline loops: CDR1 SGHVS, CDR2 FQNEAQ. CDR3 length equals 19 residues. Here the CDR3 reads CASSLATRGQGTIDYGYTF. DNA for the CDR3: TGTGCCAGCAGCCTCGCCACCCGCGGACAGGGGACCATCGACTATGGCTACACCTTC.

As concerns this clonotype: Compared with germline, one end of the junction differs, possibly owing to a read error. The chain couples TRBV7-9 to TRBJ2-7, with 8 bases that match TRBD1. The CDR3 has 20 amino acids. CDR1 is SEHNR, CDR2 FQNEAQ, per germline (reference sequence). The CDR3 sequence is CANSTTRTGLLARGGPEQYF. The CDR3 region has the DNA TGTGCCAACAGCACAACAAGGACAGGGTTACTAGCTCGGGGAGGACCCGAGCAGTACTTC.

This clonotype was observed at least ten times. CDR3 amino acids: CASSRRLAVAYEQYF. Here the CDR3 DNA reads TGCGCCAGCAGCCGAAGACTAGCGGTCGCCTACGAGCAGTACTTC. The chain recombines TRBV4-3 with TRBJ2-7; 9 bases map to TRBD2. After removal of 4 bases from V and 2 bases from J, the junction contained 6 bases not matched to a gene. From germline, CDR1 is LGHNA and CDR2 YSLEER. This CDR3 has 15 amino acids.

This clonotype was seen only a few times. The V call is TRBV12-3 or TRBV12-4, the J call TRBJ2-7, with D possibly being TRBD1 (6 bases). This CDR3 region has 14 residues. V lost 7 bases and J lost 7, with 20 bases in between. The CDR3, as DNA: TGTGCCAGCACCTCCGGGACACCTCTCGGGGAGCAGTACTTC. This encodes CASTSGTPLGEQYF.

V usage is TRBV7-9 and J usage is TRBJ2-6; D ambiguous. CDR3 length: 17 amino acids. V was pared by 3 bases and J by 2 bases, with 14 bases between. Germline CDR1 SEHNR, CDR2 FQNEAQ (reference sequence). The CDR3 is CASSFPTDKAGANVLTF. CDR3 DNA: TGTGCCAGCAGCTTCCCCACTGACAAGGCTGGGGCCAACGTCCTGACTTTC.

For this clonotype: A much larger clone lies one base from this, so it may be a read error. J is TRBJ1-1 and V is TRBV12-3 or TRBV12-4; no reliable D call. The CDR3 has 13 amino acids. CDR3 sequence reads: CASSLIRWTEASF. The CDR3 nucleotides are TGTGCCAGCAGTTTAATTCGGTGGACTGAAGCTTCCTTT.

The CDR3 DNA reads TGTGCCAGCAGTTACGGATCGGGGGGCGTGAATTCACCCCTCCACTTT. Amino acids: CASSYGSGGVNSPLHF. The chain employs TRBV6-5 and TRBJ1-6; possible D gene TRBD1, 6 bases. This CDR3 is 16 amino acids long. The V gene's germline CDR1 is MNHEY and CDR2 SVGAGI. Trimming cost V 2 bases and J 7 bases, with 15 bases left between them.

This clonotype was detected many times. This chain uses TRBV2 with TRBJ2-3; 7 nucleotides agree with TRBD2. V lost 3 bases to trimming and J lost 0 bases; unmatched junction nucleotides: 9. CDR3 length equals 17 residues. Germline CDR1 and CDR2: SNHLY and FYNNEI. CDR3 in amino acids: CASSEMLLAGSTDTQYF. CDR3 nucleotides: TGTGCCAGCAGTGAGATGTTGTTAGCGGGTAGCACAGATACGCAGTATTTT.

This clonotype was observed many times. J is TRBJ1-1 and V is TRBV30; D unresolved. This CDR3 spans 13 amino acids. The germline CDR1 and CDR2 sequences are GTSNPN and SVGIG (reference sequence). V was trimmed by 3 bases and J by 5 bases, leaving 13 bases between them. Written as DNA, the CDR3 is TGTGCCTGGAGCGCCCTGGACGGGACTGAAGCTTTCTTT. Amino acids: CAWSALDGTEAFF.

This clonotype occurred many times. The CDR3 region is CASSWGNYGYTF. In DNA form, the CDR3 reads TGTGCCAGCAGTTGGGGGAACTATGGCTACACCTTC. The V gene is TRBV28, the J gene TRBJ1-2, with a possible D match to TRBD1 (5 bases). Germline CDR1 is MDHEN and CDR2 is SYDVKM. The V and J ends lost 4 bases and 2 bases respectively, with 5 bases between them. The CDR3 length is 12 residues.

This clonotype showed up many times. The chain carries TRBV4-3 and TRBJ2-7, with 9 bases aligning to TRBD2. The CDR3 consists of 17 residues. CDR1 and CDR2 from the germline V gene are LGHNA and YSLEER. V was clipped by 0 bases and J by 3 bases; unmatched bases: 9. The CDR3 sequence is CASSQEVLAGEDYEQYF. The DNA of the CDR3 is TGCGCCAGCAGCCAAGAGGTATTAGCGGGGGAGGACTACGAGCAGTACTTC.

The chain is built from TRBV27 and TRBJ2-7; perhaps TRBD2 as D (7 bases). Germline V gene lookup returns CDR1 MNHEY and CDR2 SMNVEV (reference sequence). Trimming removed 6 bases from V and 0 bases from J, with 12 bases in between. This CDR3 is built from 14 residues. The CDR3 DNA follows: TGTGCCAGCAGAAGGGGGGGGGTCTCCTACGAGCAGTACTTC. It encodes CASRRGGVSYEQYF.

The sample holds many counts of this clonotype. V and J are TRBV29-1 and TRBJ1-2; D not certain. Trimming shortened V by 1 base and J by 3 bases, and 9 bases separated the two germline ends. This CDR3 has 13 residues. The germline V gene encodes CDR1 SQVTM and CDR2 ANQGSEA. CDR3 amino acids: CSVEVQNYYGYTF. In DNA form, the CDR3 reads TGCAGCGTTGAAGTACAGAACTACTATGGCTACACCTTC.

The sample holds many counts of this clonotype. V usage is TRBV19 and J usage is TRBJ2-3; 10 bases align to TRBD1. This CDR3 comprises 14 residues. The V segment lost 5 bases and the J segment 6 bases; nucleotides outside the gene matches: 5. CDR1 is LNHDA and CDR2 is SQIVND in the germline V gene (reference sequence). CDR3 sequence reads: CASSRGQGGDTQYF. As DNA, the CDR3 is TGTGCCAGTAGTCGCGGACAGGGGGGCGATACGCAGTATTTT.

This clonotype was counted between two and nine times. The chain couples TRBV6-5 to TRBJ2-2; unclear D gene. V lost 0 bases and J 2 bases, leaving 7 bases between the germline ends. The CDR3 has 15 amino acids. Germline V lookup: CDR1 MNHEY, CDR2 SVGAGI. CDR3 coding DNA: TGTGCCAGCAGTTACTCGATTCAAAACACCGGGGAGCTGTTTTTT. It codes for CASSYSIQNTGELFF.

There are a few counts of this clonotype. The chain carries TRBV7-6 and TRBJ2-4; D possibly matches TRBD1 or TRBD2 (6 bases each). This CDR3 spans 14 amino acids. Germline V gene sequence: CDR1 SGHVS, CDR2 FNYEAQ. V lost 4 bases and J 8 bases, leaving 15 bases between the germline ends. The CDR3 region is CASSSSGAEDIQYF. The DNA for the CDR3 is TGTGCCAGCAGCTCCTCGGGGGCGGAGGACATTCAGTACTTC.